The sequence of this T cell receptor beta chain was determined in a study of radiotherapy plus CTLA-4 blockade in lung cancer. Overall study: Objective response rate was more than 15%; disease control rate, less than 40%. Study results and caveats: After treatment with radiotherapy plus ipilimumab, TCR clones that came from the tumor expanded in blood. Early blood T cell clone changes and increased post-radiation serum interferon-beta were reportedly the strongest response predictors.

Focal radiation plus CTLA-4 blockade with ipilimumab was given to patients with chemo-refractory metastatic non-small-cell lung cancer. Germline CDR1 MNHEY, CDR2 SMNVEV (reference sequence). The junction had 13 bases not matched to a gene; V was cut back by 5 bases and J by 6 bases. The CDR3 length is 16 residues. Note on this clone: Its specificity is unknown.

Data came from immunoSEQ multiplex PCR; TCRdb stores just in-frame clones and leaves some out. The sample gives around 86,000 clones, around four fifths of which show up once; 0.75% to 0.95% is in the top ten. This TCR came from a human donor with non-small cell lung cancer who had stable disease on radiotherapy plus ipilimumab. The chain couples TRBV27 to TRBJ2-1; 7 bases align to TRBD2. Sequenced material: peripheral blood, taken from a patient treated with radiotherapy plus ipilimumab. Written as DNA, the CDR3 is TGTGCCAGCAGTCTTCGGTGGCTAGCGGCTATCAATGAGCAGTTCTTC. Translation: CASSLRWLAAINEQFF.